This is a list of T cell receptor beta chains from one sample in a study of CD8+CD57+ T cells in acquired aplastic anemia. TCRdb re-called the reads through MiXCR, storing one row per CDR3 protein. The sample lists over 45,000 distinct CDR3 sequences, approximately 72% occurring once. Input material: sorted CD4+, CD8+, or CD8+CD57+ T cells (not recorded which) from PBMCs. The receptors were gathered from a human donor in good health, serving as a control. Both conserved end residues are part of each CDR3. D genes are given only for firm matches. Part of the rows lack a size; the others show once, few, many or a class for expanded clones.

>TRBJ2-3|-|-|TRBV24-1
TGTGCCACCAGTGGTCTGGCGAGCGGGGATACGCAGTATTTT
CATSGLASGDTQYF
>TRBJ1-5|-|-|TRBV10-3
TGTGCCATCAGTGAGTCGTTCAAAGATCAGCCCCAGCATTTT
CAISESFKDQPQHF
>TRBJ2-1|-|-|TRBV19
TGTGCCAGTAGTACCCCGCGTGGAGTCCATGAGCAGTTCTTC
CASSTPRGVHEQFF
>TRBJ2-3|-|once|TRBV2
TGTGCCACACGGCCCCAGAGGGGCACAGATACGCAGTATTTT
CATRPQRGTDTQYF
>TRBJ1-5|-|-|TRBV2
TGTGCCAGCAGTGGGGAGGGGGGAGGGGATCAGCCCCAGCATTTT
CASSGEGGGDQPQHF
>TRBJ1-1|TRBD1|-|TRBV14
TGTGCCAGCAGCCCCCGGACAGGGTGGGACACTGAAGCTTTCTTT
CASSPRTGWDTEAFF
>TRBJ2-7|-|-|TRBV19
TGTGCCAGTAGTATAGGTGGCGGGGTAAGCTCCTACGAGCAGTACTTC
CASSIGGGVSSYEQYF
>TRBJ1-4|-|-|TRBV10-3
TGTGCCACCTGCCCGGGACAATCAACTAATGAAAAACTGTTTTTT
CATCPGQSTNEKLFF
>TRBJ2-5|TRBD1|-|TRBV10-3
TGTGCCACCCAAGGGGACAGGGGGTCCCAAGAGACCCAGTACTTC
CATQGDRGSQETQYF
>TRBJ2-3|-|medium-sized|TRBV19
TGTGCCAGTGAGGGAGATACGCAGTATTTT
CASEGDTQYF
>TRBJ1-1|-|-|TRBV7-2
TGTGCCAGCAGCTTCGTTGAAGTGAACACTGAAGCTTTCTTT
CASSFVEVNTEAFF
>TRBJ1-1|TRBD1|-|TRBV5-8
TGTGCCAGCAGCTTGGACTCGGGACAGCCTGAAGCTTTCTTT
CASSLDSGQPEAFF
>TRBJ1-2|-|medium-sized|TRBV19
TGTGCCAGTAGTATGGGCGGTGGACACTACACCTTC
CASSMGGGHYTF
>TRBJ2-3|TRBD2|once|TRBV4-2
TGTGCCAGCAGCCCTAGCGGGAACACAGATACGCAGTATTTT
CASSPSGNTDTQYF